What follows are 28 T cell receptor beta chains derived from one specimen sequenced in a study of blood T cell repertoires in COVID-19. TCRdb's copy holds only in-frame clones and misses some; the assay was immunoSEQ multiplex PCR. The sample shows a few hundred thousand clones, roughly 91% of them seen only once. Sample: peripheral blood. The receptors come from a man aged 50 or older with active or convalescent COVID-19.

V usage is TRBV29-1 and J usage is TRBJ1-1, with TRBD1 matching 7 bases. Trimming cost V 4 bases and J 4 bases; bases outside gene matches: 6. The CDR3 sequence is 13 residues long. Germline-derived CDR1 and CDR2 are SQVTM and ANQGSEA. CDR3 amino acids: CSVGRQGSTEAFF. DNA of the CDR3: TGCAGCGTTGGTCGACAGGGAAGCACTGAAGCTTTCTTT.

The chain joins TRBV28 to TRBJ1-4; 7 bases align to TRBD1. The length of the CDR3 is 14 residues. Germline CDR1 is MDHEN and CDR2 is SYDVKM. V shed 6 bases and J 5 bases; nucleotides not matched to a gene: 6. This chain's CDR3 is CASRGTASNEKLFF. The CDR3 region has the DNA TGTGCCAGCAGGGGGACAGCGTCGAATGAAAAACTGTTTTTT. Complete variable domain (other parts from reference TRBV28 and TRBJ1-4): DVKVTQSSRYLVKRTGEKVFLECVQDMDHENMFWYRQDPGLGLRLIYFSYDVKMKEKGDIPEGYSVSREKKERFSLILESASTNQTSMYLCASRGTASNEKLFFGSGTQLSVL.

The chain links TRBV28 to TRBJ1-2; no clear D. V gave up 6 bases and J gave up 2 bases, with 16 bases separating them. CDR3 length: 15 residues. CDR1 is MDHEN, CDR2 SYDVKM, per germline. This chain's CDR3 is CASSLPPTQNYGYTF. DNA of the CDR3: TGTGCCAGCAGCCTACCCCCGACACAGAACTATGGCTACACCTTC.

V and J are TRBV18 and TRBJ2-7; TRBD1 aligns across 7 bases. Germline V gives CDR1 KGHSH, CDR2 LQKENI. The trim removed 0 bases at V and 7 bases at J, leaving 6 bases unmatched. CDR3 length: 14 residues. CDR3 in amino acids: CASSPPLTGKEQYF. CDR3 DNA sequence: TGTGCCAGCTCACCACCTTTGACAGGGAAAGAGCAGTACTTC.

V gene TRBV5-6 combines with J gene TRBJ1-2; 7 positions match TRBD1. After removal of 3 bases from V and 0 bases from J, the junction contained 5 bases not matched to a gene. CDR3 length: 15 residues. Germline values: CDR1 SGHDT, CDR2 YYEEEE. Written as DNA, the CDR3 is TGTGCCAGCAGCTCCCCCGGGACAGCTAACTATGGCTACACCTTC. It yields the protein CASSSPGTANYGYTF.

V and J are TRBV9 and TRBJ2-7, with D maybe TRBD1 (6 bases). The CDR3 contains 13 residues. V lost 0 bases to trimming and J lost 6 bases, with 10 bases between them. Germline CDR1 is SGDLS and CDR2 is YYNGEE. The CDR3 DNA reads as TGTGCCAGCAGCGTAGACGACAGGCTCGAGCAGTACTTC. Protein: CASSVDDRLEQYF.

The rearrangement links TRBV19 to TRBJ1-6; D gene uncertain. Germline CDR1 LNHDA, CDR2 SQIVND (reference sequence). Trimming pared 2 bases from V and 7 bases from J, leaving 9 bases between. The CDR3 contains 14 residues. CDR3 DNA: TGTGCCAGTAGTATATTCCCGTCGAATTCACCCCTCCACTTT. This sequence encodes CASSIFPSNSPLHF.

V is TRBV5-1 and J is TRBJ1-6, with a tentative D call TRBD1 (6 bases). The germline V and J ends were trimmed by 4 bases and 5 bases, with 16 bases remaining between them. The CDR3 consists of 16 residues. Germline assignment: CDR1 SGHRS and CDR2 YFSETQ. The CDR3 is CASSPFMAGDNSPLHF. The DNA of the CDR3 is TGCGCCAGCAGCCCATTTATGGCAGGGGATAATTCACCCCTCCACTTT.

V gene TRBV30 combines with J gene TRBJ2-1; D perhaps matches TRBD2 (6 bases). Germline V gene sequence: CDR1 GTSNPN, CDR2 SVGIG (reference sequence). V was shortened by 4 bases and J by 2 bases, with 9 bases between the two germline ends. The CDR3 spans 13 residues. CDR3: CAWTPGAYNEQFF. In DNA form, the CDR3 reads TGTGCCTGGACTCCGGGGGCCTACAATGAGCAGTTCTTC.

This chain joins TRBV3-1 (or the pseudogene TRBV3-2) and TRBJ1-2; 7 bases are a match to TRBD1. The CDR3 loop spans 15 amino acids. V lost 0 bases and J lost 7; bases outside the gene matches: 8. CDR1 and CDR2 (germline): LGHDT, YNNKEL (reference sequence). The CDR3 coding sequence is TGTGCCAGCAGCCAAGAAGTAGAGGGGGCCGGTGGCTACACCTTC. This gives the protein CASSQEVEGAGGYTF.

This chain uses TRBV29-1 with TRBJ1-2; 8 bases align to TRBD1. The germline gives CDR1 SQVTM, CDR2 ANQGSEA. The trim removed 5 bases at V and 2 bases at J, leaving 4 bases unmatched. The CDR3 covers 13 residues. CDR3 nucleotides: TGCAGCGTTTTATACAGGGGGAACTATGGCTACACCTTC. Residues: CSVLYRGNYGYTF.

The chain carries TRBV6-5 and TRBJ2-7; a possible D gene is TRBD2 (5 bases). This CDR3 region has 14 residues. Trimming removed 0 bases at V and 6 bases at J, with 12 bases between. Germline CDR1 reads MNHEY; CDR2 reads SVGAGI. CDR3 sequence reads: CASSYSNVRGEQYF. The CDR3 DNA is TGTGCCAGCAGTTACTCGAATGTACGGGGCGAGCAGTACTTC.

The chain is built from TRBV5-6 and TRBJ1-1; 7 bases align to TRBD1. Germline lookup yields CDR1 SGHDT and CDR2 YYEEEE. V lost 2 bases and J lost 8; bases outside the gene matches: 3. The CDR3 sequence is 12 residues long. CDR3: CASSFMGQEAFF. The CDR3 DNA follows: TGTGCCAGCAGCTTTATGGGACAGGAAGCTTTCTTT.

CDR3 nucleotides: TGTGCCAGTAGTCGCTATACCTCAAGGGCGAGGGCGAACACCATATATTTT. Protein product: CASSRYTSRARANTIYF. The rearrangement joins TRBV19 to TRBJ1-3; D is ambiguous. With 5 bases removed from V and 7 bases from J, the gap between germline ends came to 24 bases. The V gene's germline CDR1 is LNHDA and CDR2 SQIVND (reference sequence). The CDR3 extends over 17 amino acids.

The chain couples TRBV5-5 to TRBJ2-1; 12 positions agree with TRBD2. Germline values: CDR1 SGHKS, CDR2 YYEKEE (reference sequence). This CDR3 region has 19 residues. V lost 0 bases and J lost 3; bases outside the gene matches: 10. CDR3 amino acids: CASSLAPSGGAQYYNEQFF. The CDR3 DNA is TGTGCCAGCAGCTTGGCGCCTAGCGGGGGGGCCCAATACTACAATGAGCAGTTCTTC. The full variable domain, its missing parts supplied by reference TRBV5-5 and TRBJ2-1, is DAGVTQSPTHLIKTRGQQVTLRCSPISGHKSVSWYQQVLGQGPQFIFQYYEKEERGRGNFPDRFSARQFPNYSSELNVNALLLGDSALYLCASSLAPSGGAQYYNEQFFGPGTRLTVL.

The V call is TRBV2, the J call TRBJ2-5, with 9 bases that match TRBD2. The CDR3 has 16 amino acids. V was pared by 4 bases and J by 5 bases, with 11 bases of the junction left unmatched. Germline V lookup: CDR1 SNHLY, CDR2 FYNNEI. The CDR3 is CASSGGLAGIWETQYF. CDR3 in DNA: TGTGCCAGCAGTGGAGGTCTAGCGGGAATCTGGGAGACCCAGTACTTC.

This clone was recorded once. J is TRBJ1-6 and V is TRBV4-2; D uncertain. The CDR3 consists of 15 residues. Germline assignment: CDR1 LGHNA and CDR2 YNFKEQ. Trimming cost V 1 base and J 9 bases, with 13 bases left between them. The chain's CDR3 is CASSQGGLRGSPLHF. CDR3 sequence (DNA): TGTGCCAGCAGCCAAGGGGGTTTACGGGGTTCACCCCTCCACTTT.

The rearrangement joins TRBV4-3 to TRBJ1-1; D call uncertain. V lost 2 bases, J lost 7 bases, and 11 bases lay in between. CDR1 and CDR2 (germline): LGHNA, YSLEER. The length of the CDR3 is 13 residues. CDR3 protein: CASSQSRPGEAFF. The CDR3 nucleotides are TGCGCCAGCAGCCAAAGCCGGCCAGGTGAAGCTTTCTTT.

DNA for the CDR3: TGTGCCAGCACCCGCGGGGGCGTTAATGAAAAACTGTTTTTT. Translated: CASTRGGVNEKLFF. This chain connects TRBV2 to TRBJ1-4; weak D call: TRBD1 (6 bases). The V gene lost 7 bases and the J gene lost 4 bases, with 13 bases spanning the gap. This CDR3 contains 14 residues. Germline CDR1 SNHLY, CDR2 FYNNEI.

The chain has TRBV7-9 and TRBJ1-2; 9 nucleotides match TRBD1. There are 16 residues in the CDR3. J lost 5 bases, V lost 5 bases, and 12 bases had no gene match. Germline CDR1 and CDR2: SEHNR and FQNEAQ (reference sequence). This CDR3 is CASSLGQGMQNYGYTF. The CDR3 DNA is TGTGCCAGCAGCCTGGGACAGGGAATGCAGAATTATGGCTACACCTTC. The whole variable domain, filled in from reference TRBV7-9 and TRBJ1-2, reads DTGVSQNPRHKITKRGQNVTFRCDPISEHNRLYWYRQTLGQGPEFLTYFQNEAQLEKSRLLSDRFSAERPKGSFSTLEIQRTEQGDSAMYLCASSLGQGMQNYGYTFGSGTRLTVV.

This chain joins TRBV7-2 and TRBJ2-7; a weak D match, TRBD1 (5 bases). The CDR3 extends over 14 amino acids. Between the trimmed V and J ends, which lost 4 bases and 5 bases, there was a span of 15 bases. Germline CDR1 is SGHTA and CDR2 is FQGNSA. This CDR3 is CASSSQGFRDEQYF. CDR3 nucleotides: TGTGCCAGCAGCTCCCAGGGCTTCCGAGACGAGCAGTACTTC.

The CDR3, as DNA: TGTGCCAGTAGTATCCCCGGACTAGCGGCCAAGGGGAATGAGCAGTTCTTC. Protein sequence: CASSIPGLAAKGNEQFF. The chain carries TRBV19 and TRBJ2-1, with 10 nucleotides matching TRBD2. V dropped 3 bases and J dropped 7; count of bases not matched to a gene: 12. The germline CDR1 and CDR2 sequences are LNHDA and SQIVND (reference sequence). This CDR3 comprises 17 residues.

This chain uses TRBV15 with TRBJ1-1; 7 nucleotides line up with TRBD1. The CDR3 is 16 residues long. The V gene's germline CDR1 is LNHNV and CDR2 YYDKDF (reference sequence). Trimming took 0 bases from V and 6 from J; bases not matched to a gene: 10. As DNA, the CDR3 is TGTGCCACCAGCAGAGAGACTAACAGGGGAACGGCTGAAGCTTTCTTT. Protein: CATSRETNRGTAEAFF.

The V and J genes are TRBV4-1 and TRBJ1-3; the D is unclear. Germline-derived CDR1 and CDR2 are MGHRA and YSYEKL. The V end lost 0 bases, the J end lost 0 bases, and 12 bases lay between the germline ends. The CDR3 has 17 amino acids. This chain's CDR3 is CASSQEFSGYSGNTIYF. Written as DNA, the CDR3 is TGCGCCAGCAGCCAAGAATTCTCAGGTTACTCTGGAAACACCATATATTTT.

The gene calls are TRBV29-1 and TRBJ1-1, with TRBD1 as a possible D gene (6 bases). Germline V gives CDR1 SQVTM, CDR2 ANQGSEA. This CDR3 contains 16 residues. Between the trimmed V and J ends, which lost 4 bases and 3 bases, there was a span of 21 bases. CDR3 in amino acids: CSVGRGGSGRDTEAFF. For the CDR3, the DNA is TGCAGCGTTGGTCGGGGGGGCTCCGGCAGGGACACTGAAGCTTTCTTT.

The chain couples TRBV2 to TRBJ2-1; 9 bases match TRBD1. The CDR3 runs to 15 residues. V dropped 6 bases and J dropped 0; count of bases not matched to a gene: 3. Germline CDR1 is SNHLY and CDR2 is FYNNEI. The DNA of the CDR3 is TGTGCCAGCAGGAAGACAGGGGGCTCCTACAATGAGCAGTTCTTC. Protein product: CASRKTGGSYNEQFF.

The rearrangement uses TRBV5-6 and TRBJ2-7; 9 bases are a match to TRBD1. V shed 0 bases, J shed 1 base, and the junction held 8 bases outside the gene matches. Germline V gives CDR1 SGHDT, CDR2 YYEEEE. There are 17 residues in the CDR3. The CDR3 DNA reads as TGTGCCAGCAGCTTGGGGTGGGACAGGGCCACATCCTACGAGCAGTACTTC. Protein product: CASSLGWDRATSYEQYF.

This clone was found a few times. The chain employs TRBV6-2 or TRBV6-3 and TRBJ1-5; D gene ambiguous. V lost 5 bases and J lost 7, with 15 bases in between. Germline V CDR1 and CDR2: MNHEY, SVGEGT. The CDR3 is 14 residues long. CDR3 DNA sequence: TGTGCCAGCAGTACTGAATTTGGAGGGCAGCCCCAGCATTTT. Its translation is CASSTEFGGQPQHF.